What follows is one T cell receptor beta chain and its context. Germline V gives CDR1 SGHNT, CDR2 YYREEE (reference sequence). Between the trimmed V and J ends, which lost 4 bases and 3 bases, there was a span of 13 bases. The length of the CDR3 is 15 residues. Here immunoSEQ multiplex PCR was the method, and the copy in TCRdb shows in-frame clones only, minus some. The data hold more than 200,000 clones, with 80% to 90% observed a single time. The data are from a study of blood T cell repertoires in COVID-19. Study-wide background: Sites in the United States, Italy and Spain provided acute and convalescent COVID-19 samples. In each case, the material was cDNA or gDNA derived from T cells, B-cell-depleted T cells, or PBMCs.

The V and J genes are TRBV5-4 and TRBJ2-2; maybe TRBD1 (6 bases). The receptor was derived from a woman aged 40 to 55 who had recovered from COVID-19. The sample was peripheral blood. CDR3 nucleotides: TGTGCCAGCAGCGAACCGGGACAACACACCGGGGAGCTGTTTTTT. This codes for CASSEPGQHTGELFF.